Listed here is a single T cell receptor (beta chain). The antigen it recognizes is unknown. Qualities for individual bases were not recorded, and no much larger clone is one base off. The time point label here, explained by the study, means: pretreatment peripheral blood. The cohort comprised nearly 30 patients with locally advanced or metastatic urothelial carcinoma treated at Memorial Sloan Kettering on a trial protocol. Peripheral blood mononuclear cells were collected pretreatment and during treatment, with between 1 and 8 total time points obtained per patient. The Qiagen DNeasy Blood extraction kit was used to purify genomic DNA from total PBMCs and tumor samples. Collected pretreatment and during treatment, PBMCs were isolated and stored as previously described. This sample is drawn from a study of PD-L1 blockade in urothelial cancer (dated by TCRdb to 2016 to 2017). Notes on the research overall: All patients started therapy around 2014 and received atezolizumab 1,200 mg intravenously every 3 weeks. About 90% of the roughly 29 patients were males with bladder-origin urothelial cancer, and about two thirds of the roughly 30 reported a prior smoking history. An ECOG performance status of 0 or 1 was recorded for the patients, and 0 to 3 prior chemotherapy regimens had been received by the patients. Blood samples were analyzed at two time points: 3 weeks after treatment start (second dose) and 6 weeks after treatment start. Blood samples yielded a median of roughly 140,000 T cells and more than 80,000 unique TCRs, with median clonality around 0.084. Somatic, immune and clinical correlates of response to PD-L1 blockade with atezolizumab in urothelial cancer were the focus of an exploratory multi-omic analysis. Pretreatment tumor samples, along with matched peripheral blood collected serially before and after atezolizumab treatment, underwent TCR sequencing. Durable clinical benefit meant progression-free survival longer than 6 months, and TCR features were also tested against progression-free and overall survival. In the same patients who had TCR sequencing, pretreatment tumors also underwent whole exome sequencing and RNA sequencing. Durable clinical benefit was achieved by nine patients and was not achieved by 20 patients. Twenty-nine patients had pretreatment blood TCR-seq, about 25 had at least one posttreatment blood collection, and about 25 had tumor TCR-seq.

For this chain, trimming is 6 bases at the V end and 0 bases at the J end, and the number of junction bases without a gene match is 8. According to the germline V gene (reference sequence), CDR1 reads LNHDA and CDR2 reads SQIVND. The CDR3 spans 16 residues, from the cysteine through the phenylalanine. Only the CDR3 portion is preserved as DNA: 48 bases, with reading frame beginning at the first base. To estimate absolute template abundance from read counts, synthetic TCR analog templates were spiked into each PCR. The immunoSEQ assay was used to amplify TCRbeta CDR3 regions from genomic DNA with bias-controlled V and J gene primers. Sequencing of rearranged TCRbeta segments was done at approximately 20X coverage. Per the original workflow: Clustering was used to correct sequencing errors, and CDR3s were annotated against IMGT so that V, D and J genes could be assigned. Downstream analyses used only productive TCRbeta rearrangements, leaving out any out-of-frame or stop-codon sequences. To compute clonality, Shannon entropy was normalized by the log of the number of unique productive sequences and then subtracted from one. Clones differing between time points or between blood and tumor were identified by Fisher's exact test with Benjamini-Hochberg correction at adjusted p below 0.01. This is the immuneACCESS table as TCRdb keeps it, with only in-frame sequences that have V and J called. A part of the clones is gone; compared with another copy, unresolved V genes explain less than half, and the rest is unexplained. The DNA gave D and trimming, while V, J and clone size come from that table. This sample lists roughly 50,000 clones; approximately 90% were detected once. Roughly 14% of the sample belongs to the ten largest clones.

Points the paper makes about the study in general: Greater expansion of tumor-associated TCR clones in peripheral blood 3 weeks after the start of treatment was observed in patients with durable benefit (n of about 22, p = 0.022). Because the sample size was small (n ≈ 28) and many of the analyses were exploratory, the results are meant to be hypothesis-generating. Improved progression-free and overall survival was found to be associated with pretreatment peripheral blood TCR clonality below the median.

The sequence links TRBV19 to TRBJ1-5, with 7 middle bases fitting TRBD1. The sample was PBMCs, taken around atezolizumab (anti-PD-L1) treatment. This TCR was recovered from a woman aged 55-69 years with urothelial cancer. The nucleotide sequence reads as follows: TGTGCCAGTAGCCCAACAGGGGCCTATAGCAATCAGCCCCAGCATTTT. Its protein is CASSPTGAYSNQPQHF.